The next 22 T cell receptor beta chains were all read from a single sample in a study of T cell responses to AZD1222 COVID-19 vaccine. Sequenced by immunoSEQ multiplex PCR; TCRdb stores in-frame clones only, minus some. The sample records tens of thousands of clones, roughly 85% being singletons. The sequencing here drew on peripheral blood, taken 28 days after the second AZD1222 dose. Receptors were obtained from an adult who received the AZD1222 COVID-19 vaccine.

The V call is TRBV12-5, the J call TRBJ2-7, with 9 bases lining up with TRBD2. The CDR3 extends over 15 amino acids. V lost 3 bases to trimming and J lost 6 bases; unmatched junction nucleotides: 9. Germline CDR1 and CDR2: LGHNT and FRNRAP. CDR3 DNA sequence: TGTGCTAGTGGTTTTAACAGCGGGGGGCGGAGCGAGCAGTACGTC. Protein: CASGFNSGGRSEQYV.

There are a few counts of this clone. This chain connects TRBV10-3 to TRBJ1-3, with 9 positions matching TRBD1. The CDR3 covers 15 residues. With 11 bases clipped from V and 6 bases from J, the junction kept 14 bases outside the gene matches. Germline V gene sequence: CDR1 ENHRY, CDR2 SYGVKD. The CDR3 loop reads CAARAPGQGVNTIYF. In DNA, the CDR3 is TGTGCCGCCCGGGCGCCGGGACAGGGTGTAAACACCATATATTTT.

The CDR3 loop is CASSLGSGEGKLFF. The CDR3 DNA sequence: TGCGCCAGCAGCTTGGGTTCTGGGGAGGGAAAACTGTTTTTT. The rearrangement joins TRBV5-1 to TRBJ1-4, with no clear D. From germline, CDR1 is SGHRS and CDR2 YFSETQ. Deletions cut 0 bases from V and 10 bases from J, with 13 bases between. This CDR3 is built from 14 residues.

This clone appeared a few times. The chain carries TRBV6-2 or TRBV6-3 and TRBJ1-5, with D possibly being TRBD1 (6 bases). From germline, CDR1 is MNHEY and CDR2 SVGEGT. CDR3 length equals 15 residues. Trimming shortened V by 2 bases and J by 6 bases, and 14 bases separated the two germline ends. CDR3 protein: CASSYPARGSQPQHF. The CDR3 nucleotides read TGTGCCAGCAGTTACCCGGCCAGGGGAAGTCAGCCCCAGCATTTT.

The rearrangement links TRBV19 to TRBJ1-1, with TRBD1 matching over 8 bases. Looked up from germline, CDR1 is LNHDA and CDR2 is SQIVND (reference sequence). The CDR3 loop spans 13 amino acids. J was trimmed by 4 bases and V by 7 bases; bases with no gene match: 5. CDR3 in amino acids: CASTLGQGTEAFF. The CDR3 DNA is TGTGCCAGTACCCTCGGACAGGGCACTGAAGCTTTCTTT.

V gene TRBV27 combines with J gene TRBJ1-1; possible D gene TRBD1, 6 bases. CDR1 and CDR2 from the germline V gene are MNHEY and SMNVEV (reference sequence). Between the trimmed V and J ends, which lost 8 bases and 1 base, there was a span of 14 bases. The length of the CDR3 is 14 residues. The CDR3, as DNA: TGTGCCAGCGGGAGGGGGGGGTGGAACACTGAAGCTTTCTTT. It translates to CASGRGGWNTEAFF.

This clone was recorded only once. For the CDR3, the DNA is TGCGCCAGCAGTGATGGGTTTAAGCGGGAGGGCTCCTACGAGCAGTACTTC. Its translation: CASSDGFKREGSYEQYF. The genes are TRBV10-1 and TRBJ2-7, with 10 nucleotides matching TRBD2. The CDR3 contains 17 residues. Losses at the gene ends were 3 bases for V and 0 bases for J; bases not matched to a gene: 8. Germline V gives CDR1 WNHNN, CDR2 SYGVQD (reference sequence).

The rearrangement joins TRBV5-1 to TRBJ2-7; 8 bases map to TRBD1. The CDR3 length is 15 residues. V lost 0 bases to trimming and J lost 2 bases; unmatched junction nucleotides: 4. Germline V gene sequence: CDR1 SGHRS, CDR2 YFSETQ. The CDR3 reads CASSLETGAPYEQYF. CDR3 bases: TGCGCCAGCAGCTTGGAGACAGGGGCCCCCTACGAGCAGTACTTC.

The chain is built from TRBV6-5 and TRBJ1-1; D remains unclear. CDR1 and CDR2 from the germline V gene are MNHEY and SVGAGI. The V end was cut by 0 bases, the J end by 1 base, with 9 bases between. The CDR3 sequence is 15 residues long. This chain's CDR3 is CASSYSNRGNTEAFF. The CDR3 nucleotides are TGTGCCAGCAGTTACTCGAATCGAGGGAACACTGAAGCTTTCTTT.

The chain recombines TRBV21-1 with TRBJ2-2; TRBD2 reflects the table's D call only, with no check against the DNA. TRBV21-1 is a known pseudogene. The CDR3 runs 16 residues. CDR3 protein: CASSKVSALGSGELFF. The CDR3 coding sequence is TGTGCCAGCAGCAAAGTCTCAGCGTTAGGTTCCGGGGAGCTGTTTTTT.

The rearrangement links TRBV10-3 to TRBJ1-1, with D possibly matching TRBD1 (5 bases). The CDR3 extends over 12 amino acids. V was clipped by 5 bases and J by 3 bases, with 7 bases between them. Germline values: CDR1 ENHRY, CDR2 SYGVKD. CDR3: CAISLGDTEAFF. CDR3 coding DNA: TGTGCCATCAGTCTAGGGGACACTGAAGCTTTCTTT.

V gene TRBV13 combines with J gene TRBJ2-7; 10 bases are a match to TRBD1. The CDR3 runs to 12 residues. After removal of 4 bases from V and 9 bases from J, the junction contained 3 bases not matched to a gene. The germline V gene encodes CDR1 PRHDT and CDR2 FYEKMQ (reference sequence). DNA of the CDR3: TGTGCCAGCAGCTCGACAGGGGGCAGGCAGTACTTC. Amino acid sequence: CASSSTGGRQYF.

The rearrangement joins TRBV27 to TRBJ2-5; 9 nucleotides align to TRBD1. Germline V gene sequence: CDR1 MNHEY, CDR2 SMNVEV (reference sequence). V shed 3 bases and J 5 bases; nucleotides not matched to a gene: 10. The CDR3 contains 16 residues. The CDR3 DNA sequence: TGTGCCAGCAGTTTTTACAGGGGGCTCGGAGAGGAGACCCAGTACTTC. Protein sequence: CASSFYRGLGEETQYF.

The chain uses TRBV2 and TRBJ1-1; possible D gene TRBD1, 5 bases. CDR3 length: 15 amino acids. CDR1 SNHLY and CDR2 FYNNEI come from the germline V gene. Trimming shortened V by 6 bases and J by 4 bases, and 18 bases separated the two germline ends. The CDR3 DNA sequence: TGTGCCAGCAGCCCCTTGGGGACCGTGGGCACTGAAGCTTTCTTT. Encoded protein: CASSPLGTVGTEAFF.

The rearrangement uses TRBV11-2 and TRBJ2-1; TRBD2 agrees at 12 bases. Trimming removed 4 bases from V and 10 bases from J; junction bases left unmatched: 5. This CDR3 has 14 residues. Per the germline V gene, CDR1 is SGHAT and CDR2 is FQNNGV. The CDR3 DNA is TGTGCCAGCAGCTCGGGACTAGCGGGCGGCGAGCAGTTCTTC. As protein: CASSSGLAGGEQFF.

The V gene is TRBV5-1, the J gene TRBJ2-6, with D perhaps TRBD2 (5 bases). Germline V gene lookup returns CDR1 SGHRS and CDR2 YFSETQ. V was clipped by 5 bases and J by 2 bases, with 11 bases between them. The CDR3 length is 15 residues. CDR3 region: CASSSSGTGANVLTF. In DNA form, the CDR3 reads TGCGCCAGCAGTTCATCGGGGACTGGGGCCAACGTCCTGACTTTC.

The chain has TRBV19 and TRBJ1-3; D possibly corresponds to TRBD1 (6 bases). Deletions cut 6 bases from V and 0 bases from J, with 18 bases between. CDR1 is LNHDA, CDR2 SQIVND, per germline (reference sequence). The CDR3 extends over 17 amino acids. Written as DNA, the CDR3 is TGTGCCAGTAGCCCGAAGGGGGGCTCGAGCTCTGGAAACACCATATATTTT. Translating gives CASSPKGGSSSGNTIYF.

The chain recombines TRBV7-2 with TRBJ2-1; the match to TRBD2 covers 9 bases. The J segment lost 4 bases and the V segment lost 2 bases, leaving 3 bases of the junction unmatched. The CDR3 contains 15 residues. CDR1 and CDR2 from the germline V gene are SGHTA and FQGNSA. The CDR3 here is CASSLKSGGYNEQFF. The CDR3 nucleotides are TGTGCCAGCAGCTTAAAAAGCGGGGGGTACAATGAGCAGTTCTTC. The full variable domain, completed using reference TRBV7-2 and TRBJ2-1, is GAGVSQSPSNKVTEKGKDVELRCDPISGHTALYWYRQSLGQGLEFLIYFQGNSAPDKSGLPSDRFSAERTGGSVSTLTIQRTQQEDSAVYLCASSLKSGGYNEQFFGPGTRLTVL.

The chain couples TRBV14 to TRBJ2-2; D ambiguous. The germline V gene has CDR1 SGHDN and CDR2 FVKESK. The CDR3 length is 17 residues. V was cut by 4 bases and J by 4 bases, with 19 bases left in between. In DNA form, the CDR3 reads TGTGCCAGCAGCCCATTGCTGGGCAGCCTGGGCACCGGGGAGCTGTTTTTT. Protein: CASSPLLGSLGTGELFF.

CDR3 protein: CASSFNLAGGTGELFF. The CDR3 nucleotides read TGTGCCAGCAGTTTTAACTTAGCAGGTGGAACCGGGGAGCTGTTTTTT. The chain combines TRBV27 with TRBJ2-2; D gene ambiguous. The ends were cut back, 3 bases at V and 5 bases at J, with 16 bases in the middle. The CDR3 spans 16 residues. The V gene's germline CDR1 is MNHEY and CDR2 SMNVEV (reference sequence).

This rearrangement joins TRBV6-5 to TRBJ1-2; D is uncertain. Germline loops: CDR1 MNHEY, CDR2 SVGAGI. This CDR3 is built from 13 residues. Trimming stripped 2 bases from V and 4 bases from J, with 8 bases between. The CDR3 region is CASSYVGGYGYTF. The CDR3 DNA sequence: TGTGCCAGCAGTTACGTGGGAGGCTATGGCTACACCTTC.

The chain has TRBV2 and TRBJ2-7, with D tentatively TRBD1 or TRBD2 (5 bases each). V gave up 7 bases and J gave up 3 bases, with 13 bases separating them. Germline V gene lookup returns CDR1 SNHLY and CDR2 FYNNEI. The CDR3 has 13 amino acids. The CDR3 sequence is CASKGRMNYEQYF. The CDR3 DNA follows: TGTGCCAGCAAGGGACGGATGAACTACGAGCAGTACTTC.